This T cell receptor beta chain came from a study of siplizumab effects on memory and regulatory T cells. CDR1 and CDR2 from the germline V gene are SGHDN and FVKESK. The CDR3 is 16 amino acids. J was trimmed by 2 bases and V by 0 bases; bases with no gene match: 2. For this clone: Its antigen is unknown.

Study-level results: Naive T cells apparently outstripped memory cells in diversity and seemed major alloresponse contributors.

Clones were sequenced by immunoSEQ multiplex PCR, and TCRdb holds only the in-frame ones, with some missing. Of about 100,000 clones in the sample, more than 85% were seen once. This TCR was sampled from a human donor in good health. The chain carries TRBV14 and TRBJ2-7; TRBD1 agrees at 12 bases. Sample: CD4+ T cells sorted from blood. CDR3 sequence: CASSQDWDRGPYEQYF. The CDR3 DNA follows: TGTGCCAGCAGCCAAGATTGGGACAGGGGGCCCTACGAGCAGTACTTC.